This TCR beta chain was profiled in a study of blood T cell repertoires in COVID-19. Study-wide context: From T cells, B-cell-depleted T cells, or PBMCs came the material, which was cDNA or gDNA.

From germline, CDR1 is SGHNT and CDR2 YYREEE (reference sequence). The CDR3 contains 13 residues. Trimming took off 1 base at V and 2 bases at J, with 7 bases between the two ends. Original analysis: Amplification from reference gene primers served as the basis for estimated nucleated cell counts. Sequencing was performed with immunoSEQ multiplex PCR; in TCRdb, only in-frame clones are kept and a portion is missing. V, J and clone size derive from that table, while D and trimming were established from the DNA sequence. The sample has about 260,000 clones; roughly 87% are singletons. This chain joins TRBV5-4 and TRBJ2-7; possibly TRBD1 for D (5 bases). This sequence was found in a human donor in a cohort sampled during active COVID-19. Sequenced input: peripheral blood. CDR3 DNA: TGTGCCAGCAGCTTGCAGGGAACCTACGAGCAGTACTTC. Its translation is CASSLQGTYEQYF.